This T cell receptor (beta chain) was retrieved from a study of OX40 agonist ivuxolimab in advanced cancers. About the research overall: Partial responses were recorded for three patients, including one with hepatocellular carcinoma and two with cutaneous melanoma. General observations from the study: Those patients achieving a partial response at 0.1-3.0 mg/kg showed among the lowest clonal expansion.

Sequencing was performed with immunoSEQ multiplex PCR; in TCRdb, only in-frame clones are kept and a portion is missing. The repertoire holds 60,000 or so clones, roughly 85% seen once, with approximately 3% in the top ten. Turning to this clone: Its antigen is unidentified.

CDR1 and CDR2 (germline): MGHRA, YSYEKL. The CDR3 contains 15 residues. V lost 3 bases and J lost 0, with 8 bases in between. The TCR comes from an adult with an advanced solid tumor such as melanoma, head and neck, liver or kidney cancer. The rearrangement links TRBV4-1 to TRBJ1-4; tentatively, D is TRBD1 (5 bases). The input for sequencing was CD4+ or CD8+ T cells sorted from blood, taken in a trial of the OX40 agonist ivuxolimab. Written as DNA, the CDR3 is TGCGCCAGCAGCCAGCAGGGTGCAACTAATGAAAAACTGTTTTTT. Encoded protein: CASSQQGATNEKLFF.